The 11 T cell receptor beta chains in this list originate from one sample, sequenced in a study of blood T cell repertoires in COVID-19. Using immunoSEQ multiplex PCR, the repertoire was profiled, and TCRdb retains in-frame clones only, with some absent. This sample has roughly 230,000 clones, with 84% found just once. Source material: PBMCs or T cells enriched from blood (not recorded which). These receptors were obtained from a man aged 50 to 60 who had recovered from COVID-19.

This clone was seen once. This sequence joins TRBV5-1 and TRBJ2-1; 8 bases match TRBD2. The CDR3 runs 15 residues. The germline V gene encodes CDR1 SGHRS and CDR2 YFSETQ. V trimming: 4 bases; J trimming: 8 bases; junction bases outside the gene matches: 11. This CDR3 reads CASSQTGTRVDEQFF. CDR3 DNA sequence: TGCGCCAGCAGCCAGACCGGGACTAGAGTTGATGAGCAGTTCTTC.

The chain recombines TRBV12-3 or TRBV12-4 with TRBJ1-1; a possible D gene is TRBD1 (6 bases). V was trimmed by 8 bases and J by 6 bases, leaving 16 bases between them. This CDR3 region has 13 residues. CDR3 loop: CASGLGGQSEAFF. DNA for the CDR3: TGTGCCAGCGGGCTGGGGGGGCAATCTGAAGCTTTCTTT.

The chain carries TRBV5-4 and TRBJ1-2, with D perhaps TRBD1 (6 bases). Germline CDR1 SGHNT, CDR2 YYREEE (reference sequence). The V end lost 3 bases, the J end lost 4 bases, and 16 bases lay between the germline ends. The CDR3 is 15 residues long. The CDR3 DNA reads as TGTGCCAGCAGCTCGACCCAGGGGTCAGGCTATGGCTACACCTTC. It codes for CASSSTQGSGYGYTF.

With respect to this clone: The same CDR3 also results from other DNA sequences found in this sample. The chain recombines TRBV10-2 with TRBJ1-1; 8 bases agree with TRBD1. Germline V gene lookup returns CDR1 WSHSY and CDR2 SAAADI. The CDR3 runs 14 residues. J was trimmed by 2 bases and V by 4 bases; bases with no gene match: 3. The CDR3 DNA reads TGCGCCAGCAGTGCCAGGGGGCAAAACACTGAAGCTTTCTTT. Translating it yields CASSARGQNTEAFF.

The gene calls are TRBV11-2 and TRBJ2-7; 8 bases fit TRBD2. CDR1 is SGHAT and CDR2 is FQNNGV in the germline V gene. V shed 5 bases and J 2 bases; nucleotides not matched to a gene: 8. The CDR3 runs to 15 residues. The CDR3 protein is CASSPPGGKTYEQYF. The CDR3, as DNA: TGTGCCAGCAGCCCACCGGGGGGGAAAACCTACGAGCAGTACTTC.

The genes are TRBV5-5 and TRBJ1-4; D unresolved. V was clipped by 2 bases and J by 7 bases, with 15 bases between them. CDR1 SGHKS and CDR2 YYEKEE come from the germline V gene (reference sequence). The CDR3 length is 15 residues. CDR3 sequence (DNA): TGTGCCAGCAGCTTACGCCCCTTGGGAGGTGAAAAACTGTTTTTT. The encoded protein is CASSLRPLGGEKLFF.

The chain has TRBV27 and TRBJ1-6, with 8 bases lining up with TRBD1. The ends lost 5 bases at V and 5 bases at J; junction bases unmatched: 5. The CDR3 runs to 15 residues. The germline CDR1 and CDR2 sequences are MNHEY and SMNVEV (reference sequence). The CDR3 sequence: CASSRQGLDNSPLHF. CDR3 DNA sequence: TGTGCCAGCAGTCGACAGGGGTTGGATAATTCACCCCTCCACTTT.

A remark on this clone: Sequence at one end of the junction differs from germline and may be a read error. The chain has TRBV7-2 and TRBJ1-6; 8 bases fit TRBD1. Germline CDR1 reads SGHTA; CDR2 reads FQGNSA. The CDR3 totals 14 residues. CDR3: CASTLGAGGSPLHF. The DNA for the CDR3 is TGTGCCAGCACCTTAGGGGCAGGGGGCTCACCCCTCCACTTT.

The CDR3 nucleotides read TGTGCCAGCAGCGCCGGACTAGCGGAGAACAATGAGCAGTTCTTC. It specifies CASSAGLAENNEQFF. The chain employs TRBV11-3 and TRBJ2-1; 10 nucleotides agree with TRBD2. The trim removed 5 bases at V and 5 bases at J, leaving 6 bases unmatched. Germline V gene lookup returns CDR1 SGHNT and CDR2 YENEEA. The CDR3 consists of 15 residues.

This clone was counted only a few times. The J gene is TRBJ2-4, the V gene TRBV5-1; a weak D match, TRBD2 (5 bases). CDR1 and CDR2 (germline): SGHRS, YFSETQ. V was cut by 4 bases and J by 6 bases, with 17 bases left in between. The CDR3 contains 15 residues. The CDR3 reads CASSREGRGSNIQYF. In nucleotides, the CDR3 is TGCGCCAGCAGCCGAGAAGGTCGCGGGTCAAACATTCAGTACTTC.

The chain has TRBV18 and TRBJ1-6; tentatively, D is TRBD1 (6 bases). Germline-derived CDR1 and CDR2 are KGHSH and LQKENI. V gave up 6 bases and J gave up 5 bases, with 8 bases separating them. This CDR3 region has 13 residues. The CDR3 protein is CASSDSNNSPLHF. The CDR3 nucleotides read TGTGCCAGCTCGGACAGCAATAATTCACCCCTCCACTTT.